These 12 T cell receptor beta chains were all obtained from the same sample, sequenced in a study of blood T cell repertoires in COVID-19 (dated by TCRdb to about 2020). The library was made by the immunoSEQ multiplex PCR assay. The source is immuneACCESS, and TCRdb retained only in-frame sequences with V and J called. Part of the clones is not carried over; for the studies checked, unresolved V genes explain less than half of this, and the remainder is unexplained. This sample is represented by fewer than 250,000 clones; nearly 90% of them were singletons. Of the sample, about 15% falls within the top ten clones. The sequenced sample was PBMCs or T cells enriched from blood (not recorded which). These receptors were collected from a man between 25 and 39 years old who had been exposed to COVID-19.

The J gene is TRBJ2-7, the V gene TRBV4-2; weak D call: TRBD2 (5 bases). The length of the CDR3 is 13 residues. V was trimmed by 2 bases and J by 5 bases, leaving 10 bases between them. Germline CDR1 reads LGHNA; CDR2 reads YNFKEQ. CDR3 sequence (DNA): TGTGCCAGCAGCCAAACGAGGAGGCACGAGCAGTACTTC. This encodes CASSQTRRHEQYF.

This rearrangement joins TRBV2 to TRBJ2-1; D unclear. Germline values: CDR1 SNHLY, CDR2 FYNNEI. The ends were cut back, 5 bases at V and 10 bases at J, with 9 bases in the middle. This CDR3 is 11 amino acids long. The CDR3, as DNA: TGTGCCAGCAGTAAAACAGTAGAGCAGTTCTTC. Its translation: CASSKTVEQFF.

This rearrangement joins TRBV25-1 to TRBJ2-7; 7 bases align to TRBD2. The germline CDR1 and CDR2 sequences are MGHDK and SYGVNS. The CDR3 extends over 15 amino acids. The ends lost 8 bases at V and 3 bases at J; junction bases unmatched: 13. The CDR3 loop reads CASASPSGRVYEQYF. As DNA, the CDR3 is TGTGCCAGCGCCTCCCCCTCGGGGAGGGTCTACGAGCAGTACTTC.

The rearrangement joins TRBV4-1 to TRBJ2-2; D remains ambiguous. The CDR3 consists of 15 residues. CDR1 and CDR2 from the germline V gene are MGHRA and YSYEKL. The V gene lost 2 bases and the J gene lost 2 bases, with 9 bases spanning the gap. The CDR3 coding sequence is TGCGCCAGCAGCCAACCCCCGAGTAACACCGGGGAGCTGTTTTTT. It specifies CASSQPPSNTGELFF.

The chain has TRBV21-1 and TRBJ1-5; the table assigns TRBD1, which was not confirmed against the DNA. TRBV21-1 is a listed pseudogene. This CDR3 comprises 16 residues. CDR3 sequence: CASSASQGDSNQPQHF. The CDR3 coding sequence is TGTGCCAGCAGCGCTTCACAGGGGGATAGCAATCAGCCCCAGCATTTT.

V and J are TRBV5-8 and TRBJ2-7; weak D call: TRBD2 (5 bases). Trimming stripped 5 bases from V and 3 bases from J, with 12 bases between. This CDR3 contains 13 residues. Germline V gene lookup returns CDR1 SGHTS and CDR2 YDEGEE. For the CDR3, the DNA is TGTGCCAGCAGAGGGTTGGGAGACTACGAGCAGTACTTC. Its translation: CASRGLGDYEQYF.

This chain connects TRBV6-5 to TRBJ2-5, with 9 bases fitting TRBD1. The germline V gene has CDR1 MNHEY and CDR2 SVGAGI. Trimming cost V 5 bases and J 4 bases; bases outside gene matches: 8. CDR3 length equals 15 residues. The CDR3: CASSTSGTGRETQYF. As DNA, the CDR3 is TGTGCCAGCAGTACCTCCGGGACAGGGAGAGAGACCCAGTACTTC.

V gene TRBV19 combines with J gene TRBJ1-6, with no clear D. The V end lost 2 bases, the J end lost 9 bases, and 14 bases lay between the germline ends. Germline-derived CDR1 and CDR2 are LNHDA and SQIVND (reference sequence). The CDR3 has 15 amino acids. This chain's CDR3 is CASSIFSGEGSPLHF. DNA of the CDR3: TGTGCCAGTAGTATATTCTCCGGAGAAGGTTCACCCCTCCACTTT.

With respect to this clone: Germline and junction disagree at one end, which may indicate a read error. This chain connects TRBV25-1 to TRBJ2-4, with no clear D. Germline CDR1 reads MGHDK; CDR2 reads SYGVNS. This CDR3 has 16 amino acids. Here the CDR3 DNA reads TGTGCCAGCAGTGACTCCTCCCCCTTAGCCAAAAACATTCAGTATTTC. Its protein product is CASSDSSPLAKNIQYF.

DNA for the CDR3: TGTGCCAGCAGCTTAACCGAAGTAGATCAGCCCCAGCATTTT. This translates into CASSLTEVDQPQHF. The V gene is TRBV7-8, the J gene TRBJ1-5, with D hard to call. V lost 2 bases and J lost 5, with 10 bases in between. From germline, CDR1 is SGHVS and CDR2 FQNEAQ. This CDR3 is 14 amino acids long.

J is TRBJ2-2 and V is TRBV5-1, with 7 bases matching TRBD2. CDR3 length: 14 amino acids. Looked up from germline, CDR1 is SGHRS and CDR2 is YFSETQ. V was clipped by 3 bases and J by 6 bases; unmatched bases: 5. CDR3 nucleotides: TGCGCCAGCAGCTCGAGCGGGGCTCCCGGGGAGCTGTTTTTT. Amino acid sequence: CASSSSGAPGELFF.

This clone showed up just once. V usage is TRBV5-6 and J usage is TRBJ2-1; 7 positions match TRBD1. CDR3 length: 15 residues. The J segment lost 12 bases and the V segment lost 2 bases, leaving 14 bases of the junction unmatched. Germline V lookup: CDR1 SGHDT, CDR2 YYEEEE. CDR3 in amino acids: CASSFRVHRGIWQFF. CDR3 DNA: TGTGCCAGCAGCTTCAGGGTTCACAGGGGTATCTGGCAGTTCTTC.